The rows below give T cell receptor beta chains drawn from one sample of a study of cytomegalovirus exposure and HLA in healthy donors. Generated by immunoSEQ multiplex PCR, the TCRdb table keeps only in-frame clones and is missing some. Among around 120,000 clones listed, over 65% were seen once. Sequencing input: PBMCs. The origin of the receptors is a woman younger than 45 in good health and CMV-seropositive. CDR3s include the opening cysteine and the closing phenylalanine or tryptophan. The D gene is left open where the match is weak. A row's size may be missing; if present it is once, few, many or a size class.

TRBV2	TRBJ1-1	.	TRBD1	TGTGCCAGCAGTTATCAGGGGGCCCAAGCTTTCTTT	CASSYQGAQAFF
TRBV9	TRBJ1-1	few	.	TGTGCCAGCAGTAAGGGGCCGAACACTGAAGCTTTCTTT	CASSKGPNTEAFF
TRBV7-3	TRBJ2-2	.	.	TGTGCCAGCAGCTTAATGCGGGGGAACACCGGGGAGCTGTTTTTT	CASSLMRGNTGELFF
TRBV27	TRBJ2-5	.	TRBD2	TGTGCCAGCAGTGTTGGACTAGCGGGGGTAGAGACCCAGTACTTC	CASSVGLAGVETQYF
TRBV29-1	TRBJ2-1	.	TRBD2	TGCAGCGTTGAAGGGCGTAGCGGGGGGACTTTGGACAATGAGCAGTTCTTC	CSVEGRSGGTLDNEQFF
TRBV4-1	TRBJ2-7	.	.	TGCGCCAGCAGCCAAGAGGGAGGACCCATATTGGGCGAGCAGTACTTC	CASSQEGGPILGEQYF
TRBV27	TRBJ2-3	.	.	TGTGCCAGCAGTTTGGGATCGGGGAGAGAAGGCACAGATACGCAGTATTTT	CASSLGSGREGTDTQYF
TRBV5-6	TRBJ2-7	.	TRBD1	TGTGCCAGCAGTTGGACAGGGAACTCTCGCGAGCAGTACTTC	CASSWTGNSREQYF
TRBV6-5	TRBJ2-2	few	TRBD2	TGTGCCAGCAGTAAACTAGCGGGGACCGGGGAGCTGTTTTTT	CASSKLAGTGELFF
TRBV5-6	TRBJ1-5	.	.	TGTGCCAGCAGCTCACAGGGTTATAGCAATCAGCCCCAGCATTTT	CASSSQGYSNQPQHF
TRBV5-1	TRBJ2-2	.	TRBD1	TGCACCAGCAGCTATCACAGGGGGTCGGCCGGGGAGCTGTTTTTT	CTSSYHRGSAGELFF
TRBV5-5	TRBJ2-5	.	TRBD1	TGTGCCAGCAGCTGGGGGACAGTGCTGGAGACCCAGTACTTC	CASSWGTVLETQYF
TRBV6-6	TRBJ2-7	.	.	TGTGCCAGCAGTCCCCAAACAGGGATAGAGCAGTACTTC	CASSPQTGIEQYF
TRBV30	TRBJ1-5	.	TRBD1	TGTGCCTGGAGCTTAGGGGACAGGAATCAGCCCCAGCATTTT	CAWSLGDRNQPQHF
TRBV4-1	TRBJ1-3	few	TRBD1	TGCGCCAGCAGCCGAGGCCTGGGACAGGGGAAAGATGGAAACACCATATATTTT	CASSRGLGQGKDGNTIYF
TRBV7-9	TRBJ1-1	.	.	TGTGCCAGCAGCCCGGTTGGGCTTGAAGCTTTCTTT	CASSPVGLEAFF
TRBV7-2	TRBJ2-5	.	TRBD2	TGTGCCAGCAGCTTAGGACTAGCGGGCCAAGAGACCCAGTACTTC	CASSLGLAGQETQYF
TRBV4-1	TRBJ2-2	once	.	TGCGCCAGCAGCCAAGGGAAGGCGGACGGGGAGCTGTTTTTT	CASSQGKADGELFF
TRBV7-2	TRBJ2-1	.	.	TGTGCCAGCAGCTTACAGGCGGCGGGGAACAATGAGCAGTTCTTC	CASSLQAAGNNEQFF
TRBV2	TRBJ2-7	few	.	TGTGCCACCCGGGACAACCCGAGCTCCTACGAGCAGTACTTC	CATRDNPSSYEQYF
TRBV6-4	TRBJ2-3	.	.	TGTGCCAGCGCGGACACCACAGATACGCAGTATTTT	CASADTTDTQYF
TRBV5-1	TRBJ2-1	.	.	TGCGCCAGCAGCTTTACTCCCAGGGGCCATGAGCAGTTCTTC	CASSFTPRGHEQFF
TRBV9	TRBJ2-7	.	.	TGTGCCAGCAGCCTTCACCCCGCGGACTACGAGCAGTACTTC	CASSLHPADYEQYF
TRBV7-3	TRBJ2-2	once	.	TGTGCCAGCAGCTATGAGGGCAGAATGAACACCGGGGAGCTGTTTTTT	CASSYEGRMNTGELFF
TRBV27	TRBJ2-7	.	.	TGTGCCAGCAGTTTGGGCGGAGGGACTGGCACCTACGAGCAGTACTTC	CASSLGGGTGTYEQYF
TRBV11-2	TRBJ2-1	.	TRBD2	TGTGCCAGCAGACCTTCCTCGGGACTAGCGGGGCCGCAGTTCTTC	CASRPSSGLAGPQFF
TRBV5-1	TRBJ1-4	few	TRBD1	TGCGCCAGCAGCTTGGAGGGGGCAGGAGAAAAACTGTTTTTT	CASSLEGAGEKLFF
TRBV28	TRBJ1-1	.	.	TGTGCCAGCAGGTACAAGAACACTGAAGCTTTCTTT	CASRYKNTEAFF
TRBV7-2	TRBJ2-5	.	.	TGTGCCAGCAGCCAGGGCTTCCTAGAGACCCAGTACTTC	CASSQGFLETQYF
TRBV28	TRBJ2-1	.	TRBD1	TGTGCCAGCACCCTGGGACAGGGGTACAATGAGCAGTTCTTC	CASTLGQGYNEQFF
TRBV27	TRBJ2-7	.	.	TGTGCCAGCAGTGGGGGAGGGGGGAACTACGAGCAGTACTTC	CASSGGGGNYEQYF
TRBV5-1	TRBJ2-3	once	.	TGCGCCAGCTGGAGGGGGGGCGCCCGCACAGATACGCAGTATTTT	CASWRGGARTDTQYF
TRBV5-1	TRBJ2-1	few	.	TGCGCCAGCAGCCTAGGACTCTCCAATGAGCAGTTCTTC	CASSLGLSNEQFF
TRBV7-9	TRBJ1-1	.	.	TGTGCCAGCAGCTTAATGGCAGGGGACACTGAAGCTTTCTTT	CASSLMAGDTEAFF
TRBV5-6	TRBJ2-3	.	.	TGTGCCAGCAGCTTGGGCAGGGACACAGATACGCAGTATTTT	CASSLGRDTDTQYF
TRBV7-9	TRBJ1-2	.	.	TGTGCCAGCCTACCCCCCGCGGGGGGTGCAGGGGCTAAGAACTATGGCTACACCTTC	CASLPPAGGAGAKNYGYTF
TRBV13	TRBJ1-1	.	TRBD1	TGTGCCAGCAGCCGATCCGGGACAGGGAACACTGAAGCTTTCTTT	CASSRSGTGNTEAFF
TRBV6-1	TRBJ2-1	.	TRBD2	TGTGCCAGCAGTGAAGTTCTAGCGGGGAAAAGAAATGAGCAGTTCTTC	CASSEVLAGKRNEQFF
TRBV6-5	TRBJ2-7	.	TRBD1	TGTGCCAGCAGCCCCGGGACAGGGGTGTACGAGCAGTACTTC	CASSPGTGVYEQYF
TRBV2	TRBJ2-5	.	TRBD1	TGTGCCAGCCCTCGGGACAGGGGAGAGACCCAGTACTTC	CASPRDRGETQYF
TRBV7-4	TRBJ1-2	.	.	TGTGCCCCCTTCCCTTCCACCTTC	CAPFPSTF
TRBV7-9	TRBJ2-7	few	.	TGTGCCAGCAGCTCCCACCCGGGACACATTTCCTACGAGCAGTACTTC	CASSSHPGHISYEQYF
TRBV19	TRBJ1-2	.	.	TGTGCCAGTACCAGAGACTGGAACTATGGCTACACCTTC	CASTRDWNYGYTF
TRBV4-2	TRBJ2-7	.	TRBD2	TGTGCCAGCAGCCAAGATGGTAGCGGGGGGGCCCCCTACGAGCAGTACTTC	CASSQDGSGGAPYEQYF
TRBV5-1	TRBJ2-2	few	.	TGCGCCAGCAGCCTAGGACTTCTGCGAAGCACCGGGGAGCTGTTTTTT	CASSLGLLRSTGELFF
TRBV5-6	TRBJ1-3	.	.	TGTGCCAGCAGCTTCCGGGGATCTGCTGGAAACACCATATATTTT	CASSFRGSAGNTIYF
TRBV27	TRBJ1-1	.	.	TGTGCCAGCGGAATACAGGGTGGGGGCACTGAAGCTTTCTTT	CASGIQGGGTEAFF
TRBV4-2	TRBJ2-3	once	TRBD2	TGTGCCAGCAGCCAAGAGGCGGGGGACCTACGTGTGGCAGATACGCAGTATTTT	CASSQEAGDLRVADTQYF
TRBV7-3	TRBJ2-1	.	.	TGTGCCAGCAGCTTAACAGCTGACAATGAGCAGTTCTTC	CASSLTADNEQFF
TRBV2	TRBJ2-1	.	TRBD2	TGTGCCAGCAGACCTCCTACTAGCGGGGGGATCTTCTCCTACAATGAGCAGTTCTTC	CASRPPTSGGIFSYNEQFF
TRBV28	TRBJ2-2	.	TRBD2	TGTGCCGCAGCGGGGGCCACAAGGGGGTCCGGGGAGCTGTTTTTT	CAAAGATRGSGELFF
TRBV4-1	TRBJ2-7	.	.	TGCGCCAGCAGCTCCCTGACCGGGACACCAGTAACCTACGAGCAGTACTTC	CASSSLTGTPVTYEQYF